Each of the 24 T cell receptor beta chains below was sequenced from the same sample in a study of T cell changes during pregnancy in multiple sclerosis (dated by TCRdb to the late 2010s). Library preparation employed the immunoSEQ multiplex PCR assay. The clones in this table, taken by TCRdb from immuneACCESS, are in-frame only. Not every clone is retained; where verified, under half of the shortfall comes from an unresolved V gene, and the cause of the rest is unknown. The sample table holds nearly 110,000 clones, of which 80% to 95% were seen once. The biggest ten clones account for 0.78% of the sample. This material consisted of peripheral blood, taken in the third trimester of pregnancy. The source is a female donor in good health, enrolled as a control in a pregnancy study.

This rearrangement joins TRBV5-1 to TRBJ2-7, with a tentative D call TRBD2 (7 bases). Trimming pared 4 bases from V and 3 bases from J, leaving 14 bases between. This CDR3 spans 14 amino acids. Germline V CDR1 and CDR2: SGHRS, YFSETQ. CDR3 protein: CASSPEGGNYEQYF. DNA of the CDR3: TGCGCCAGCAGCCCAGAGGGGGGGAACTACGAGCAGTACTTC.

V and J are TRBV7-2 and TRBJ1-5; 7 bases fit TRBD1. V lost 5 bases, J lost 7 bases, and 8 bases stayed unmatched. CDR3 length: 14 residues. Germline V gives CDR1 SGHTA, CDR2 FQGNSA. The CDR3: CASSLRQGSQPQHF. The CDR3 DNA reads as TGTGCCAGCAGCCTTCGACAGGGTAGCCAGCCCCAGCATTTT.

The chain is built from TRBV4-1 and TRBJ2-5; 15 bases agree with TRBD2. The CDR3 sequence is 16 residues long. CDR1 and CDR2 (germline): MGHRA, YSYEKL. Trimming took 0 bases from V and 5 from J; bases not matched to a gene: 1. CDR3 loop: CASSQDGLAGGETQYF. Here the CDR3 DNA reads TGCGCCAGCAGCCAAGATGGACTAGCGGGGGGGGAGACCCAGTACTTC.

J is TRBJ2-7 and V is TRBV5-4; 8 bases map to TRBD2. The length of the CDR3 is 16 residues. Germline V lookup: CDR1 SGHNT, CDR2 YYREEE (reference sequence). The V and J ends lost 4 bases and 4 bases, in that order; junction bases with no gene match: 13. The CDR3 region has the DNA TGTGCCAGCAGCCCGAGTTTCGGGGGGGCGGGGTACGAGCAGTACTTC. The encoded protein is CASSPSFGGAGYEQYF.

J is TRBJ2-1 and V is TRBV4-1; weak D call: TRBD2 (5 bases). Germline-derived CDR1 and CDR2 are MGHRA and YSYEKL. This CDR3 has 13 residues. Trimming took off 4 bases at V and 8 bases at J, with 12 bases between the two ends. This CDR3 is CASSPRRADEQFF. In DNA form, the CDR3 reads TGCGCCAGCAGCCCCCGGCGGGCCGATGAGCAGTTCTTC.

The rearrangement uses TRBV5-1 and TRBJ2-7; 8 nucleotides align to TRBD2. Germline CDR1 and CDR2: SGHRS and YFSETQ. CDR3 size: 15 residues. V shed 4 bases, J shed 5 bases, and the junction held 11 bases outside the gene matches. The CDR3 protein is CASSHPGGGSNEQYF. The CDR3, as DNA: TGCGCCAGCAGCCACCCCGGGGGGGGCAGCAACGAGCAGTACTTC. Together with reference TRBV5-1 and TRBJ2-7, the CDR3 gives the full variable domain: KAGVTQTPRYLIKTRGQQVTLSCSPISGHRSVSWYQQTPGQGLQFLFEYFSETQRNKGNFPGRFSGRQFSNSRSEMNVSTLELGDSALYLCASSHPGGGSNEQYFGPGTRLTVT.

The chain carries TRBV7-2 and TRBJ2-3, with TRBD2 matching 9 bases. J was trimmed by 5 bases and V by 5 bases; bases with no gene match: 11. From germline, CDR1 is SGHTA and CDR2 FQGNSA. The CDR3 totals 16 residues. CDR3 DNA sequence: TGTGCCAGCAGCAGGGGACTTCTAGCGGGGATAGATACGCAGTATTTT. Translating it yields CASSRGLLAGIDTQYF.

The rearrangement joins TRBV6-5 to TRBJ2-7; TRBD2 matches at 7 bases. The CDR3 totals 14 residues. Germline V CDR1 and CDR2: MNHEY, SVGAGI. V trimming: 5 bases; J trimming: 5 bases; junction bases outside the gene matches: 9. The CDR3 protein is CASSPPGGFNEQYF. CDR3 nucleotides: TGTGCCAGCAGTCCCCCGGGGGGTTTTAACGAGCAGTACTTC.

This chain connects TRBV19 to TRBJ2-3; tentative D call: TRBD2 (5 bases). Germline assignment: CDR1 LNHDA and CDR2 SQIVND (reference sequence). The V gene lost 7 bases and the J gene lost 1 base, with 21 bases spanning the gap. The CDR3 covers 17 residues. CDR3 residues: CASTPFGLAGGTDTQYF. The CDR3 region has the DNA TGTGCCAGTACCCCATTCGGGCTAGCTGGTGGCACAGATACGCAGTATTTT.

The V gene is TRBV6-1, the J gene TRBJ1-1; perhaps TRBD1 as D (6 bases). Trimming cost V 1 base and J 5 bases, with 14 bases left between them. Germline lookup yields CDR1 MNHNS and CDR2 SASEGT. This CDR3 has 15 residues. CDR3 loop: CASSEGLTGQTEAFF. The CDR3 DNA is TGTGCCAGCAGTGAAGGTCTAACAGGGCAGACTGAAGCTTTCTTT.

This clone appeared once. The J gene is TRBJ1-2, the V gene TRBV2; TRBD1 matches at 7 bases. V lost 6 bases and J lost 4; bases outside the gene matches: 8. The V gene's germline CDR1 is SNHLY and CDR2 FYNNEI. CDR3 length: 14 residues. CDR3 protein: CASRTGTAAYGYTF. The CDR3 coding sequence is TGTGCCAGCAGAACCGGGACAGCAGCCTATGGCTACACCTTC.

The chain recombines TRBV6-4 with TRBJ2-1; tentative D call: TRBD1 (5 bases). Germline V gives CDR1 MRHNA, CDR2 SNTAGT. V was clipped by 2 bases and J by 8 bases, with 10 bases between them. CDR3 length: 13 residues. The CDR3 sequence is CASSDGWGDEQFF. The CDR3 DNA sequence: TGTGCCAGCAGTGACGGCTGGGGCGATGAGCAGTTCTTC.

This clone was detected a few times. The rearrangement links TRBV9 to TRBJ1-2; D is possibly TRBD1 (5 bases). Per the germline V gene, CDR1 is SGDLS and CDR2 is YYNGEE. Deletions cut 5 bases from V and 2 bases from J, with 19 bases between. The CDR3 extends over 16 amino acids. CDR3 in DNA: TGTGCCAGCAGTGACCTGGGGGGTCAGTTCAACTATGGCTACACCTTC. It codes for CASSDLGGQFNYGYTF.

This chain connects TRBV9 to TRBJ2-3; the match to TRBD1 covers 7 bases. Germline V gives CDR1 SGDLS, CDR2 YYNGEE. The CDR3 has 14 residues. J was trimmed by 4 bases and V by 4 bases; bases with no gene match: 6. For the CDR3, the DNA is TGTGCCAGCAGCCTCGGGACAGTTGCAGATACGCAGTATTTT. As protein: CASSLGTVADTQYF. Supplemented by reference TRBV9 and TRBJ2-3, the full variable domain reads DSGVTQTPKHLITATGQRVTLRCSPRSGDLSVYWYQQSLDQGLQFLIQYYNGEERAKGNILERFSAQQFPDLHSELNLSSLELGDSALYFCASSLGTVADTQYFGPGTRLTVL.

This chain uses TRBV7-9 with TRBJ1-2, with a tentative D call TRBD1 (6 bases). Trimming pared 6 bases from V and 5 bases from J, leaving 13 bases between. CDR1 is SEHNR, CDR2 FQNEAQ, per germline (reference sequence). The CDR3 sequence is 13 residues long. The chain's CDR3 is CASSSRDIYGYTF. In DNA, the CDR3 is TGTGCCAGCAGTTCCCGGGACATTTATGGCTACACCTTC.

The chain is built from TRBV7-6 and TRBJ2-5; possible D gene TRBD1, 7 bases. The CDR3 runs 16 residues. Germline CDR1 reads SGHVS; CDR2 reads FNYEAQ. Trimming took off 2 bases at V and 5 bases at J, with 18 bases between the two ends. For the CDR3, the DNA is TGTGCCAGCAGCTTAAATCAGGGGGGAGGAGCGGAGACCCAGTACTTC. As protein: CASSLNQGGGAETQYF.

This clone was counted once. V usage is TRBV7-2 and J usage is TRBJ1-1, with 9 bases aligning to TRBD1. Germline lookup yields CDR1 SGHTA and CDR2 FQGNSA. V trimming: 5 bases; J trimming: 1 base; junction bases outside the gene matches: 11. The CDR3 totals 17 residues. CDR3 protein: CASSRVPGQGWNTEAFF. CDR3 sequence (DNA): TGTGCCAGCAGCCGCGTCCCGGGACAGGGATGGAACACTGAAGCTTTCTTT. Using reference TRBV7-2 and TRBJ1-1 for the parts outside the CDR3, the full variable domain is GAGVSQSPSNKVTEKGKDVELRCDPISGHTALYWYRQSLGQGLEFLIYFQGNSAPDKSGLPSDRFSAERTGGSVSTLTIQRTQQEDSAVYLCASSRVPGQGWNTEAFFGQGTRLTVV.

The genes are TRBV9 and TRBJ1-3; possibly TRBD1 for D (6 bases). The length of the CDR3 is 12 residues. Germline V gene sequence: CDR1 SGDLS, CDR2 YYNGEE. Trimming removed 4 bases from V and 11 bases from J, with 13 bases in between. This chain's CDR3 is CASSPQGRAIYF. The CDR3 nucleotides are TGTGCCAGCAGCCCACAGGGTAGAGCCATATATTTT.

This chain uses TRBV5-4 with TRBJ2-5; TRBD1 aligns across 10 bases. Germline trimming cut 2 bases from V and 3 bases from J; bases unmatched to any gene: 10. Looked up from germline, CDR1 is SGHNT and CDR2 is YYREEE (reference sequence). This CDR3 spans 17 amino acids. CDR3 coding DNA: TGTGCCAGCAGCTTAGGTGGCTCTGGACAGGGGGAAGAGACCCAGTACTTC. Translating gives CASSLGGSGQGEETQYF.

The sample holds one count of this clone. CDR3 sequence (DNA): TGTGCCAGCAGCACCGGACAGGGTGGTAGGGAAAAACTGTTTTTT. Translated: CASSTGQGGREKLFF. The rearrangement uses TRBV9 and TRBJ1-4; 8 positions agree with TRBD1. Trimming at V came to 4 bases and at J to 8 bases, leaving 10 bases not matched to a gene. The germline V gene has CDR1 SGDLS and CDR2 YYNGEE. The CDR3 spans 15 residues. Variable domain in full (rest from reference TRBV9 and TRBJ1-4): DSGVTQTPKHLITATGQRVTLRCSPRSGDLSVYWYQQSLDQGLQFLIQYYNGEERAKGNILERFSAQQFPDLHSELNLSSLELGDSALYFCASSTGQGGREKLFFGSGTQLSVL.

The chain combines TRBV19 with TRBJ2-7; possible D gene TRBD1, 6 bases. Trimming pared 5 bases from V and 2 bases from J, leaving 16 bases between. The CDR3 loop spans 15 amino acids. Germline CDR1 is LNHDA and CDR2 is SQIVND (reference sequence). CDR3 loop: CASSVPGQATYEQYF. DNA for the CDR3: TGTGCCAGTAGTGTACCGGGACAAGCGACCTACGAGCAGTACTTC.

The chain carries TRBV14 and TRBJ1-4; maybe TRBD1 (6 bases). V was trimmed by 1 base and J by 2 bases, leaving 14 bases between them. Germline CDR1 SGHDN, CDR2 FVKESK. The CDR3 is 17 amino acids. CDR3 sequence: CASSQVNREVTNEKLFF. CDR3 DNA sequence: TGTGCCAGCAGCCAAGTCAACAGGGAAGTGACTAATGAAAAACTGTTTTTT. The full variable domain, with the rest looked up from reference TRBV14 and TRBJ1-4, is EAGVTQFPSHSVIEKGQTVTLRCDPISGHDNLYWYRRVMGKEIKFLLHFVKESKQDESGMPNNRFLAERTGGTYSTLKVQPAELEDSGVYFCASSQVNREVTNEKLFFGSGTQLSVL.

The chain couples TRBV27 to TRBJ1-2; 7 bases align to TRBD1. The V segment lost 3 bases and the J segment 8 bases; nucleotides outside the gene matches: 3. The CDR3 sequence is 12 residues long. Germline V gene data show CDR1 as MNHEY and CDR2 as SMNVEV (reference sequence). The CDR3: CASSLDRRGYTF. For the CDR3, the DNA is TGTGCCAGCAGTTTGGACAGGAGGGGCTACACCTTC.

This chain connects TRBV30 to TRBJ2-3; weak D call: TRBD2 (5 bases). The CDR3 runs to 13 residues. Germline V CDR1 and CDR2: GTSNPN, SVGIG (reference sequence). Deletions cut 2 bases from V and 5 bases from J, with 11 bases between. The CDR3 nucleotides read TGTGCCTGGAGTTTTGAGGGTAAAGATACGCAGTATTTT. It yields the protein CAWSFEGKDTQYF. The whole variable domain, filled in from reference TRBV30 and TRBJ2-3, reads SQTIHQWPATLVQPVGSPLSLECTVEGTSNPNLYWYRQAAGRGLQLLFYSVGIGQISSEVPQNLSASRPQDRQFILSSKKLLLSDSGFYLCAWSFEGKDTQYFGPGTRLTVL.